What follows is one TCR beta chain and its context. The antigen remains undetermined. The authors incorporated unique molecular identifiers into the TCR beta cDNA libraries. The authors obtained roughly 500,000 cDNA molecules from approximately 1 to 10 million T cells. TCRdb used MiXCR to reprocess the PCR reads, holding one entry per CDR3 protein. The table records about 810,000 distinct CDR3 sequences, 53% of them present only once. The sample originates from a study of post-analysis software for immune sequencing data. About the study: Patients had relapsing-remitting, secondary progressive or progressive-relapsing multiple sclerosis; some lacked subtype.

Study-wide points: Included in a set of roughly five TRBV segments more frequent in patients than controls were TRBV5-6, TRBV5-1 and TRBV20-1. Controls significantly exceeded multiple sclerosis patients in normalized Chao1 diversity. Samples made in the same batch grouped tightly together by F measure.

CDR3 size: 18 residues. Germline-derived CDR1 and CDR2 are SGDLS and YYNGEE. Unmatched junction bases numbered 9, after V lost 2 bases and J lost 6 bases. The chain is built from TRBV9 and TRBJ2-1, with 15 bases identical to TRBD2. This TCR was recovered from a girl between 10 and 17 years old with multiple sclerosis. Sequenced sample: blood. In DNA, the CDR3 is TGTGCCAGCAGCGTTGGGGCGAGGACTAGCGGGAGGGGCAATGAGCAGTTCTTC. This encodes CASSVGARTSGRGNEQFF.